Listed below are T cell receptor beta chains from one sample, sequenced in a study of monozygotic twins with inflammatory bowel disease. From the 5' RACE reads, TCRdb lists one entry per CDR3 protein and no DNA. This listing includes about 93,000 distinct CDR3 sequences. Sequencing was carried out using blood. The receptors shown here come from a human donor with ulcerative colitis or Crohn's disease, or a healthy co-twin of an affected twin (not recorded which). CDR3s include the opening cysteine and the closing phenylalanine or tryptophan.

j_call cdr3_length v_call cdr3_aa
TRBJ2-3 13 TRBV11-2 CASSAQNGDTQYF
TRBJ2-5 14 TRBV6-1 CASSEAGDRATQYF
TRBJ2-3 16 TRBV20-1 CSARRGGQGALDTQYF
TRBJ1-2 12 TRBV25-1 CASSGGVSGYTF
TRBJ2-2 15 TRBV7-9 CASSTLRANTGELFF
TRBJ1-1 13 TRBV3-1 CASSPSVNTEAFF
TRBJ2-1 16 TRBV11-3 CASSSRTSGTYNEQFF
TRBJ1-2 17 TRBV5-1 CASSLLPPAADTYGYTF
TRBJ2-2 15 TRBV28 CASSFRKANTGELFF
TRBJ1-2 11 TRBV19 CASSRRAGYTF
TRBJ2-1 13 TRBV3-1 CASSRNLAAEQFF
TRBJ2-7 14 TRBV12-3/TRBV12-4 CASSPFDSVYEQYF
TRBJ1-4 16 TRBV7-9 CASSLAVAGGSKKLFF
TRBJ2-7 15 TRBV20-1 CSAREGAVGPYEQYF
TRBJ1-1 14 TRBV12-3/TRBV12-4 CASSLWVLGPEAFF
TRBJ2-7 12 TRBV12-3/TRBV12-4 CASSLAGREQYF
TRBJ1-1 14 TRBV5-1 CASSLTGTAAEAFF
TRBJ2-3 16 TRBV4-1 CASSQQLAGGSDTQYF
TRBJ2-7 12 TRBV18 CASSPFGTKQYF
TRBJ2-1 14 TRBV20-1 CSANVGRVYNEQFF
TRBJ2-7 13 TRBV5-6 CASSFGLADEQYF
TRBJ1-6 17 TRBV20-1 CSARVAGASSYNSPLHF
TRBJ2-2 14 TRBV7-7 CALGGPGNTGELFF
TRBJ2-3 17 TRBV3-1 CASSDITSGGASGTQYF
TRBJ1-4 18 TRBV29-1 CSVPARQVEGKGGEKLFF
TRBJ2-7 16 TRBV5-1 CASSLLPTEGAYEQYF
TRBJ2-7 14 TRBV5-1 CASSLAPGSPEQYF
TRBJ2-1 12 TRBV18 CASSPPEPKQFF
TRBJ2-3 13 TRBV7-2 CASSLESLDTQYF
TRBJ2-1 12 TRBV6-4 CASSEGIDEQFF
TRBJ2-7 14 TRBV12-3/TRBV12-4 CASRPSGATYEQYF
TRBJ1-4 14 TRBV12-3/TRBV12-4 CASSSSGGAGKLFF
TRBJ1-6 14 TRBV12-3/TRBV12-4 CASRKGQGRSPLHF
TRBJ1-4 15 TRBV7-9 CASSLGDSGNEKLFF
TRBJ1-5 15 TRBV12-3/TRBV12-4 CASSPGTGWNQPQHF
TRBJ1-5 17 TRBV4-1 CASSSLGAPNSNQPQHF
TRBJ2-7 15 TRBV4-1 CASSPSQGSSYEQYF
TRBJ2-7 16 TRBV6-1 CASSPVFGSSSYEQYF
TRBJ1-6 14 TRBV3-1 CASSQTGLNSPLHF
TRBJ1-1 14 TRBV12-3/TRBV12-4 CASTKPRRATEAFF
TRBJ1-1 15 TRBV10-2 CASRLNTRGGDEAFF
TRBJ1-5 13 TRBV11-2 CASSLERSQPQHF
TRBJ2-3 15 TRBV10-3 CAISEQGEGTDTQYF
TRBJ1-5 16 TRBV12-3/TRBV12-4 CASTLFGGARNQPQHF
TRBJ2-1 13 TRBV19 CASSGQIYNEQFF